This TCR beta chain comes out of a study of blood T cell repertoires in COVID-19. Study in general: COVID-19 samples collected from the United States, Italy and Spain covered acute and convalescent phases. Sources were T cells, B-cell-depleted T cells, or PBMCs; the material itself was cDNA or gDNA.

Assay: immunoSEQ multiplex PCR; the TCRdb copy retains only in-frame clones and omits some. This table holds 35,000 to 50,000 clones, 90% found once. The length of the CDR3 is 14 residues. Germline trimming cut 1 base from V and 5 bases from J; bases unmatched to any gene: 4. From germline, CDR1 is SGHVS and CDR2 FQNEAQ. This chain connects TRBV7-8 to TRBJ2-5, with 7 nucleotides matching TRBD2. The source of this sequence is a man in his fifties or sixties with active COVID-19. What was sequenced was peripheral blood. The CDR3 loop reads CASSLGLARETQYF. CDR3 DNA: TGTGCCAGCAGCTTAGGACTAGCACGGGAGACCCAGTACTTC.